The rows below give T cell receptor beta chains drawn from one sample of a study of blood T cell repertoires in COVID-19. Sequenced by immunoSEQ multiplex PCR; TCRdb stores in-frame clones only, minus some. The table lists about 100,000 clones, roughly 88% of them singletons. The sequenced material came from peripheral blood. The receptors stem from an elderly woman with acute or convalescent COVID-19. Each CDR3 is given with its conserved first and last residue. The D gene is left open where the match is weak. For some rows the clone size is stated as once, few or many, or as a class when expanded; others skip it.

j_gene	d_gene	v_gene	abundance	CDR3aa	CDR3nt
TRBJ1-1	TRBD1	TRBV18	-	CASSPAGGGYTEAFF	TGTGCCAGCTCACCGGCAGGGGGCGGGTACACTGAAGCTTTCTTT
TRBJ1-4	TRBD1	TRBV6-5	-	CASSPDRAREKLFF	TGTGCCAGCAGCCCAGACAGGGCAAGGGAAAAACTGTTTTTT
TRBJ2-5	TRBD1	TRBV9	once	CASSVDGQGRETQYF	TGTGCCAGCAGCGTAGATGGACAGGGGCGCGAGACCCAGTACTTC
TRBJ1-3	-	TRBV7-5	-	CARSLRDRVPTACGNTIYF	TGTGCCAGAAGCCTCCGGGACAGGGTCCCAACTGCTTGTGGAAACACCATATATTTT
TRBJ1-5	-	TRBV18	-	CASSHGGSQQNQPQHF	TGTGCCAGCTCGCACGGGGGTTCGCAGCAAAATCAGCCCCAGCATTTT
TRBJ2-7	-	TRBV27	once	CASSSYLQGRYEQYF	TGTGCCAGCAGTTCCTACCTACAGGGTCGGTACGAGCAGTACTTC
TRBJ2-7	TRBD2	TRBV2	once	CASNPNGLAGNEQYF	TGTGCCAGCAATCCCAATGGACTAGCGGGGAACGAGCAGTACTTC
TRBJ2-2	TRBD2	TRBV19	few	CASSIPLLAGGSRELFF	TGTGCCAGTAGTATCCCCCTACTAGCGGGAGGGTCGAGGGAGCTGTTTTTT
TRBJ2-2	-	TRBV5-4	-	CASSLESSGELFF	TGTGCCAGCAGCTTGGAATCGTCCGGGGAGCTGTTTTTT
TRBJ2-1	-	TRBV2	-	CVPKSQFVDEQFF	TGTGTCCCCAAGTCCCAGTTTGTCGATGAGCAGTTCTTC